These 3 T cell receptor beta chains came from one sample sequenced in a study of blood T cell repertoires in COVID-19 (dated by TCRdb to 2018 to 2021). The library relied on the immunoSEQ multiplex PCR assay. Imported from immuneACCESS, the table was reduced by TCRdb to in-frame sequences with V and J called. These copies leave out some clones; in studies compared against another copy, an unresolved V gene accounts for under half, and the cause of the remainder is not known. The sample has 140,000 to 150,000 clones on record, about 85% of them singletons. The top ten clonotypes cover around 3.1% of the sample. Sequencing was performed on peripheral blood. These TCRs come from a woman in her forties with active or convalescent COVID-19.

The chain links TRBV27 to TRBJ1-2; 7 bases line up with TRBD1. Germline loops: CDR1 MNHEY, CDR2 SMNVEV (reference sequence). V trimming: 5 bases; J trimming: 7 bases; junction bases outside the gene matches: 4. The CDR3 covers 12 residues. The CDR3 is CASSATGFGYTF. The CDR3 bases are TGTGCCAGCAGTGCGACAGGGTTTGGCTACACCTTC.

This chain joins TRBV19 and TRBJ1-3; D is undetermined. CDR1 LNHDA and CDR2 SQIVND come from the germline V gene (reference sequence). The CDR3 covers 14 residues. The germline V and J ends were trimmed by 6 bases and 0 bases, with 9 bases remaining between them. The CDR3 loop is CASRADTSGNTIYF. The CDR3 DNA reads as TGTGCCAGTAGGGCCGACACCTCTGGAAACACCATATATTTT.

The chain couples TRBV12-3 or TRBV12-4 to TRBJ2-7; D is possibly TRBD1 (6 bases). V shed 5 bases and J shed 10 bases, with 12 bases lying between them. This CDR3 has 11 amino acids. The DNA of the CDR3 is TGTGCCAGCAGTAGACAGGAAAAACAGTACTTC. This sequence encodes CASSRQEKQYF.